The clone carrying this T cell receptor beta chain was found once. Germline is not matched at one junction end, which may reflect a read error. The protocol was immunoSEQ multiplex PCR, while the TCRdb copy is restricted to in-frame clones and leaves out a portion. This table has about 230,000 clones, 65% appearing once. The data belong to a study of shared clonotypes between healthy human individuals. The CDR3 consists of 11 residues. From germline, CDR1 is SEHNR and CDR2 FQNEAQ (reference sequence). This clonotype was sampled from a man aged 25 to 40 in good health. The V gene is TRBV7-9, the J gene TRBJ2-1, with D uncertain. Sequenced input: memory CD4+ T cells sorted from blood. Subset meaning: CD45RA-negative fraction. This chain's CDR3 is CASSSFNEQFF. Here the CDR3 DNA reads TGTGCCAGCAGCTCCTTCAATGAGCAGTTCTTC.